The clone carrying this T cell receptor (beta chain) was seen repeatedly, ten times or more. TCRdb re-derived calls from the RT-PCR reads in MiXCR, one entry per CDR3 protein. The table includes about 680,000 distinct CDR3 sequences, more than 13% detected once. The sample consisted of memory CD4+ T cells from blood. The source of this sequence is a female donor in good health, serving as a healthy control.

The CDR3 DNA sequence: TGTGCCATCGGAGGGGGAACTGAAGCTTTCTTT. This codes for CAIGGGTEAFF. The J gene is TRBJ1-1, the V gene TRBV10-3, with a tentative D call TRBD1 (6 bases). The CDR3 has 11 amino acids. Trimming shortened V by 8 bases and J by 5 bases, and 9 bases separated the two germline ends. CDR1 ENHRY and CDR2 SYGVKD come from the germline V gene.